These T cell receptor beta chains were read from a single sample in a study of STAT5B mutations in CD4+ large granular lymphocyte leukemia. Some clones are missing from TCRdb's copy, which holds only in-frame ones; the method was immunoSEQ multiplex PCR. The repertoire includes some 7,700 clones, nearly 90% of them detected once, and roughly 50% sits in the top ten. The specimen sequenced was PBMCs. The receptors were gathered from a woman in her 70s with CD4+ T-cell large granular lymphocyte leukemia. CDR3s include the opening cysteine and the closing phenylalanine or tryptophan. The order of the fields is clone size, D gene, V gene, J gene, CDR3 protein, CDR3 DNA. D genes are given only for firm matches. Size is stated for part of the rows, as once, few or many counts, or as a class when the clone is expanded.

>-|TRBD1|TRBV6-4|TRBJ1-2
CASSERQGGGYTF
TGTGCCAGCAGTGAGCGACAGGGGGGCGGCTACACCTTC
>-|-|TRBV6-6|TRBJ1-1
CASKESSGTEAFF
TGTGCCAGCAAGGAGAGTTCGGGCACTGAAGCTTTCTTT
>-|TRBD2|TRBV11-2|TRBJ2-7
CASSPLVGGDSYEQYF
TGTGCCAGCAGCCCCTTAGTGGGGGGGGACTCCTACGAGCAGTACTTC
>-|-|TRBV18|TRBJ1-2
CASSPQSQGTDGYTF
TGTGCCAGCTCACCACAATCACAAGGAACGGATGGCTACACCTTC
>-|-|TRBV6-4|TRBJ2-2
CASSPRAANTGELFF
TGTGCCAGCAGCCCCAGGGCAGCGAACACCGGGGAGCTGTTTTTT
>-|-|TRBV15|TRBJ2-3
CATSREVGGTDTQYF
TGTGCCACCAGCAGAGAGGTGGGGGGCACAGATACGCAGTATTTT
>-|-|TRBV7-8|TRBJ2-1
CASSLARMRGGYNEQFF
TGTGCCAGCAGCTTAGCCAGAATGAGGGGGGGCTACAATGAGCAGTTCTTC
>-|TRBD2|TRBV9|TRBJ2-3
CASSEGLATDTQYF
TGTGCCAGCAGCGAGGGACTAGCGACAGATACGCAGTATTTT
>-|-|TRBV29-1|TRBJ2-7
CSVGSGLIYEQYF
TGCAGCGTTGGGTCAGGGCTTATCTACGAGCAGTACTTC
>-|-|TRBV28|TRBJ1-5
CASSLFGGDQPQHF
TGTGCCAGCAGTTTATTTGGGGGCGATCAGCCCCAGCATTTT
>-|TRBD1|TRBV7-9|TRBJ2-7
CASSSRDSTYEQYF
TGTGCCAGCAGCTCTAGGGACAGCACCTACGAGCAGTACTTC
>-|-|TRBV19|TRBJ1-1
CASSPDTNTEAFF
TGTGCCAGTAGTCCCGACACGAACACTGAAGCTTTCTTT
>-|-|TRBV10-3|TRBJ2-5
CASSEHSDKETQYF
TGTGCCAGCAGTGAGCACAGTGATAAAGAGACCCAGTACTTC
>-|-|TRBV6-1|TRBJ1-2
CASSVGAGSLNYGYTF
TGTGCCAGCAGTGTAGGGGCAGGGTCCCTTAACTATGGCTACACCTTC
>-|-|TRBV19|TRBJ2-6
CASSLQGSGANVLTF
TGTGCCAGTAGCCTACAGGGATCTGGGGCCAACGTCCTGACTTTC
>-|TRBD1|TRBV5-4|TRBJ1-4
CASSFQGQGWEKLFF
TGTGCCAGCAGCTTCCAGGGACAGGGCTGGGAAAAACTGTTTTTT
>-|-|TRBV6-1|TRBJ2-7
CASRRQVPSYEQYF
TGTGCCAGCCGCCGACAGGTACCCTCCTACGAGCAGTACTTC
>-|-|TRBV10-3|TRBJ1-1
CAIKAGGDTEAFF
TGTGCCATCAAGGCAGGTGGGGACACTGAAGCTTTCTTT
>-|TRBD1|TRBV7-2|TRBJ2-7
CASSRGQALTDSSYEQYF
TGTGCCAGCAGCAGGGGACAGGCGCTCACGGATAGCTCCTACGAGCAGTACTTC
>-|-|TRBV28|TRBJ1-2
CASSVEDRTYGYTF
TGTGCCAGCAGCGTGGAGGATAGAACCTATGGCTACACCTTC
>-|-|TRBV7-2|TRBJ2-2
CASSLGQVTGELFF
TGTGCCAGCAGCCTTGGACAAGTCACCGGGGAGCTGTTTTTT
>-|-|TRBV7-8|TRBJ1-6
CASSFTGQGVNSPLHF
TGTGCCAGCAGCTTCACGGGCCAGGGAGTTAATTCACCCCTCCACTTT
>-|-|TRBV7-8|TRBJ2-5
CASSPHQTDQETQYF
TGTGCCAGCAGCCCCCATCAGACAGACCAAGAGACCCAGTACTTC
>-|-|TRBV6-6|TRBJ1-1
CASSYRVGGTEAFF
TGTGCCAGCAGTTATCGGGTTGGGGGCACTGAAGCTTTCTTT
>-|-|TRBV7-2|TRBJ2-1
CASSPSRGDEQFF
TGTGCCAGCAGCCCGAGCAGGGGAGATGAGCAGTTCTTC
>-|TRBD2|TRBV7-2|TRBJ2-7
CASSFAGDQYEQYF
TGTGCCAGCAGCTTTGCGGGGGACCAATACGAGCAGTACTTC
>-|TRBD2|TRBV2|TRBJ2-7
CASSQAGVYEQYF
TGTGCCAGCAGTCAAGCGGGGGTGTACGAGCAGTACTTC
>-|-|TRBV19|TRBJ1-6
CASSIRGENSPLHF
TGTGCCAGTAGTATACGGGGAGAGAATTCACCCCTCCACTTT
>-|-|TRBV6-5|TRBJ1-2
CASSDGHLNYGYTF
TGTGCCAGCAGTGATGGACACCTCAACTATGGCTACACCTTC
>-|TRBD1|TRBV15|TRBJ1-3
CATSSKGQYSGNTIYF
TGTGCCACCAGCAGTAAGGGACAGTACTCTGGAAACACCATATATTTT
>-|-|TRBV5-4|TRBJ2-7
CASSLAPANLVNEQYF
TGTGCCAGCAGCTTGGCCCCGGCAAATCTGGTCAACGAGCAGTACTTC
>few|-|TRBV19|TRBJ1-5
CATRQNRNQPQHF
TGTGCCACACGGCAGAATCGGAATCAGCCCCAGCATTTT
>-|TRBD1|TRBV11-3|TRBJ1-2
CASSFGTGAEGYTF
TGTGCCAGCAGCTTTGGGACAGGGGCTGAAGGCTACACCTTC
>few|-|TRBV28|TRBJ1-5
CASSKRQGNQPQHF
TGTGCCAGCAGTAAACGACAGGGCAATCAGCCCCAGCATTTT
>-|-|TRBV19|TRBJ2-5
CASSIEGTYWETQYF
TGTGCCAGTAGTATAGAGGGCACCTACTGGGAGACCCAGTACTTC
>-|-|TRBV19|TRBJ1-6
CASSTFGQVNNSPLHF
TGTGCCAGTAGCACATTTGGGCAGGTTAACAATTCACCCCTCCACTTT
>-|-|TRBV2|TRBJ2-5
CASSGLQETQYF
TGTGCCAGCAGTGGCTTACAAGAGACCCAGTACTTC
>few|-|TRBV7-2|TRBJ1-3
CASSLGQADSGNTIYF
TGTGCCAGCAGCTTAGGTCAGGCCGACTCTGGAAACACCATATATTTT
>-|-|TRBV9|TRBJ1-4
CASSVSQGLGEKLFF
TGTGCCAGCAGCGTCTCCCAGGGTTTAGGGGAAAAACTGTTTTTT
>-|-|TRBV5-3|TRBJ1-5
CARSLGCRTESNQPQHF
TGTGCCAGAAGCTTGGGCTGCAGGACGGAGAGCAATCAGCCCCAGCATTTT
>-|TRBD1|TRBV18|TRBJ1-1
CASSPPGQGSIFF
TGTGCCAGCTCACCTCCGGGACAGGGCTCTATTTTCTTT
>-|-|TRBV5-1|TRBJ2-3
CASSLDSTSTDTQYF
TGCGCCAGCAGCTTGGATTCGACTAGCACAGATACGCAGTATTTT
>-|TRBD1|TRBV28|TRBJ1-4
CASSSGQGGEKLFF
TGTGCCAGCAGTTCGGGACAGGGTGGTGAAAAACTGTTTTTT
>-|-|TRBV6-5|TRBJ1-2
CASSYRQGGRGYTF
TGTGCCAGCAGTTATCGGCAGGGTGGGCGCGGCTACACCTTC
>-|-|TRBV5-4|TRBJ1-5
CASSTEGRNQPQHF
TGTGCCAGCAGCACCGAAGGTAGGAATCAGCCCCAGCATTTT